The source of this T cell receptor (beta chain) is a study of blood T cell repertoires in COVID-19. For the study at large: COVID-19 samples, acute and convalescent, were from the United States, Italy and Spain. PBMCs, B-cell-depleted T cells, or T cells provided the cDNA or gDNA that made up the material.

In the original analysis: It was from reference gene primer amplification that nucleated cell counts were estimated. Libraries were prepared by immunoSEQ multiplex PCR; TCRdb keeps only in-frame clonotypes and omits some of them. D and trimming come from the DNA, and the V and J calls and clone size come from that table. The data hold 200,000 to 250,000 clones, with about four fifths observed a single time. The germline V gene encodes CDR1 WSHSY and CDR2 SAAADI. J gave up 0 bases and V 7 bases, and 1 base lay outside the gene matches. This CDR3 region has 14 residues. The TCR comes from a woman aged 40 to 50 with acute or convalescent COVID-19. The chain uses TRBV10-2 and TRBJ2-2; TRBD1 aligns across 8 bases. The sample taken for sequencing was peripheral blood. The CDR3 coding sequence is TGCGCCAGCATCAGGGGGCCGAACACCGGGGAGCTGTTTTTT. This sequence encodes CASIRGPNTGELFF.